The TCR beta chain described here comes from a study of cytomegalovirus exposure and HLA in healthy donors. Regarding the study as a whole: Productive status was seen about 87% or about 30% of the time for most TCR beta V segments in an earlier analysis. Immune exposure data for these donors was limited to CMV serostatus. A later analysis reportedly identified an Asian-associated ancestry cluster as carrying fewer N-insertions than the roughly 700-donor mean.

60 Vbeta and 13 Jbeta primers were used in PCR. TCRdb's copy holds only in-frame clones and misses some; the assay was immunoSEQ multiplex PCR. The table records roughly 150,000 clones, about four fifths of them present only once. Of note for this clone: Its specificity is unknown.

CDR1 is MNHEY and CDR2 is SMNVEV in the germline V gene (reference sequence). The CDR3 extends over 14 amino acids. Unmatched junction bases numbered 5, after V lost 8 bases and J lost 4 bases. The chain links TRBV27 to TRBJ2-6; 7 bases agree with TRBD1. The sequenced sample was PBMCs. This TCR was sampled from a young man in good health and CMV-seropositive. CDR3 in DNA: TGTGCCAGCCGACAGGGTGGGGGGGCCAACGTCCTGACTTTC. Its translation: CASRQGGGANVLTF.